Listed here are 4 T cell receptor beta chains from one sample, sequenced in a study of T cell responses to AZD1222 COVID-19 vaccine (dated by TCRdb to the early 2020s). Reading the label with the study, this specimen's time point is: about 28 days (+/-7) after the second vaccine dose. The library was built by means of the immunoSEQ multiplex PCR assay. This is the immuneACCESS table as TCRdb keeps it, with only in-frame sequences that have V and J called. A part of the clones is gone; compared with another copy, unresolved V genes explain less than half, and the rest is unexplained. The sample table contains under 150,000 clones; only one count was recorded for roughly nine tenths of them. Jointly, the top ten make up roughly 1.5% of the sample. The material sequenced was peripheral blood, taken 28 days after the second AZD1222 dose. The receptors here all came from an adult who received the AZD1222 COVID-19 vaccine.

The chain joins TRBV18 to TRBJ2-5, with a possible D match to TRBD1 (6 bases). The length of the CDR3 is 15 residues. The germline V gene encodes CDR1 KGHSH and CDR2 LQKENI. Deletions cut 1 base from V and 7 bases from J, with 16 bases between. CDR3 nucleotides: TGTGCCAGCTCACCACAGCGGTCCAAAGGGGGGACCCAGTACTTC. Residues: CASSPQRSKGGTQYF.

Of note for this clone: The junction and the germline gene differ at one end; a read error may be behind it. The chain recombines TRBV28 with TRBJ1-4; 8 bases agree with TRBD1. Germline-derived CDR1 and CDR2 are MDHEN and SYDVKM. The CDR3 consists of 13 residues. Here the CDR3 reads CASRTPGQECTPF. DNA for the CDR3: TGTGCCAGCAGGACCCCGGGACAGGAGTGTACCCCTTTT.

This clone came up once. The chain combines TRBV25-1 with TRBJ2-7; D remains unclear. Trimming removed 6 bases from V and 3 bases from J, with 18 bases in between. The CDR3 consists of 15 residues. Germline-derived CDR1 and CDR2 are MGHDK and SYGVNS. CDR3 sequence (DNA): TGTGCCAGCAGCCCCCCACTCCCGGGCCTCTACGAGCAGTACTTC. This encodes CASSPPLPGLYEQYF.

The chain has TRBV11-2 and TRBJ2-1, with 7 bases identical to TRBD1. V was pared by 2 bases and J by 12 bases, with 7 bases of the junction left unmatched. CDR1 SGHAT and CDR2 FQNNGV come from the germline V gene. This CDR3 comprises 13 residues. CDR3 bases: TGTGCCAGCAGCTTACCAGGACCAGGGGGGCAGTTCTTC. It specifies CASSLPGPGGQFF. Full variable domain (remainder filled in from reference TRBV11-2 and TRBJ2-1): EAGVAQSPRYKIIEKRQSVAFWCNPISGHATLYWYQQILGQGPKLLIQFQNNGVVDDSQLPKDRFSAERLKGVDSTLKIQPAKLEDSAVYLCASSLPGPGGQFFGPGTRLTVL.